Following are 10 T cell receptor beta chains from one sample sequenced in a study of blood T cell repertoires in COVID-19. TCRdb keeps only in-frame clones here, not all; method: immunoSEQ multiplex PCR. The table lists around 140,000 clones, roughly nine tenths of them singletons. The sample was peripheral blood. These receptors came from a human donor in a cohort sampled during active COVID-19.

The chain recombines TRBV7-2 with TRBJ2-3, with 10 bases aligning to TRBD2. CDR3 length: 16 amino acids. The V and J ends lost 5 bases and 4 bases, in that order; junction bases with no gene match: 9. Germline V lookup: CDR1 SGHTA, CDR2 FQGNSA. The CDR3 protein is CASSPTSGVPSDTQYF. The CDR3, as DNA: TGTGCCAGCAGCCCTACTAGCGGGGTTCCATCAGATACGCAGTATTTT.

The gene calls are TRBV7-2 and TRBJ2-1, with 10 bases identical to TRBD2. The CDR3 is 15 amino acids. Looked up from germline, CDR1 is SGHTA and CDR2 is FQGNSA. The V segment lost 5 bases and the J segment 2 bases; nucleotides outside the gene matches: 3. CDR3 DNA: TGTGCCAGCAGCGGTAGCGGGGGGACCTACAATGAGCAGTTCTTC. Its protein is CASSGSGGTYNEQFF.

V and J are TRBV20-1 and TRBJ1-4, with D possibly TRBD1 on 5 matching bases. This CDR3 region has 13 residues. From germline, CDR1 is DFQATT and CDR2 SNEGSKA (reference sequence). V was trimmed by 3 bases and J by 4 bases, leaving 9 bases between them. The DNA for the CDR3 is TGCAGTGCTAGTTCGGGACTTAATGAAAAACTGTTTTTT. Its protein is CSASSGLNEKLFF.

V gene TRBV5-5 combines with J gene TRBJ2-2; unclear D gene. The CDR3 covers 13 residues. V gave up 4 bases and J gave up 4 bases, with 8 bases separating them. Germline assignment: CDR1 SGHKS and CDR2 YYEKEE (reference sequence). The CDR3 DNA reads TGTGCCAGCAGCGCGGAAGGCACCGGGGAGCTGTTTTTT. This encodes CASSAEGTGELFF.

This rearrangement joins TRBV4-2 to TRBJ2-1, with 11 positions matching TRBD2. The CDR3 is made up of 19 amino acids. The J segment lost 5 bases and the V segment lost 0 bases, leaving 12 bases of the junction unmatched. Germline V CDR1 and CDR2: LGHNA, YNFKEQ. CDR3 in amino acids: CASSQDRPSLAGGHNEQFF. In nucleotides, the CDR3 is TGTGCCAGCAGCCAAGATCGGCCTTCCCTAGCGGGGGGACACAATGAGCAGTTCTTC.

In this sample, this clone turned up a few times. The chain joins TRBV5-5 to TRBJ1-1; D is undetermined. Per germline, CDR1 SGHKS and CDR2 YYEKEE (reference sequence). This CDR3 is 13 amino acids long. V was clipped by 5 bases and J by 4 bases, with 12 bases between them. In DNA form, the CDR3 reads TGTGCCAGCAGTCTAAGTGGTCCCACTGAAGCTTTCTTT. Translation: CASSLSGPTEAFF.

This sequence joins TRBV7-9 and TRBJ1-1; D might be TRBD1 (5 bases). From germline, CDR1 is SEHNR and CDR2 FQNEAQ (reference sequence). Between the trimmed V and J ends, which lost 3 bases and 4 bases, there was a span of 15 bases. The length of the CDR3 is 15 residues. For the CDR3, the DNA is TGTGCCAGCAGCTTTTCCGTGGGGGGTGGCACTGAAGCTTTCTTT. Amino acid sequence: CASSFSVGGGTEAFF.

The J gene is TRBJ2-5, the V gene TRBV5-6; D not certain. The germline V gene has CDR1 SGHDT and CDR2 YYEEEE. The CDR3 is 13 amino acids. Trimming shortened V by 3 bases and J by 5 bases, and 11 bases separated the two germline ends. This chain's CDR3 is CASSSLNRETQYF. The CDR3 DNA sequence: TGTGCCAGCAGCTCCCTGAATCGGGAGACCCAGTACTTC.

The gene calls are TRBV10-3 and TRBJ2-3; 8 bases agree with TRBD1. J gave up 5 bases and V 3 bases, and 7 bases lay outside the gene matches. The CDR3 consists of 15 residues. CDR1 and CDR2 from the germline V gene are ENHRY and SYGVKD. The CDR3 sequence is CAISDGQGAIDTQYF. The DNA of the CDR3 is TGTGCCATCAGTGACGGACAGGGAGCCATAGATACGCAGTATTTT.

This clone appeared a single time. The chain combines TRBV19 with TRBJ1-1; D is unclear. The ends were cut back, 4 bases at V and 6 bases at J, with 15 bases in the middle. The CDR3 is made up of 14 amino acids. Looked up from germline, CDR1 is LNHDA and CDR2 is SQIVND (reference sequence). For the CDR3, the DNA is TGTGCCAGTAGTACCGGGATTGCCGGGGCTGAAGCTTTCTTT. As protein: CASSTGIAGAEAFF.